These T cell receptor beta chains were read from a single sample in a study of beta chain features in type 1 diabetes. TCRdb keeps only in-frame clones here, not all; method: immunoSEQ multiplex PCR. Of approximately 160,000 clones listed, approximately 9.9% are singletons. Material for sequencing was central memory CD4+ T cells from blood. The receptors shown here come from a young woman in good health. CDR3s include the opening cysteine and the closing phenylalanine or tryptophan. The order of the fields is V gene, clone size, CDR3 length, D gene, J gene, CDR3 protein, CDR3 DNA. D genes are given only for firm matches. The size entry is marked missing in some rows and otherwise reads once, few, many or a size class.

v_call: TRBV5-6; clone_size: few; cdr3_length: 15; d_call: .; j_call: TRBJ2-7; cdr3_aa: CASSLSGALSYEQYF; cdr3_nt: TGTGCCAGCAGCCTTTCAGGGGCGCTTTCCTACGAGCAGTACTTC
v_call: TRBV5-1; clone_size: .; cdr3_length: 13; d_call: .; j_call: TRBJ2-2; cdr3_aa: CASSFQGTGELFF; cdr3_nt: TGCGCCAGCAGCTTCCAGGGGACCGGGGAGCTGTTTTTT
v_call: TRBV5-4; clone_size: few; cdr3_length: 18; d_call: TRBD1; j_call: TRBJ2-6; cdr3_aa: CASSELQGAVTGANVLTF; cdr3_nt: TGTGCCAGCAGCGAGTTACAGGGGGCGGTGACTGGGGCCAACGTCCTGACTTTC
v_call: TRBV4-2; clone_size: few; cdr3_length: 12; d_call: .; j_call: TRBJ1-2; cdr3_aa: CASSQIGGGYTF; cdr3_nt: TGTGCCAGCAGCCAAATCGGGGGTGGCTACACCTTC
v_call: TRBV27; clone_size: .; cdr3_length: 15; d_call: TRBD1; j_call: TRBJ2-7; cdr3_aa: CASTLQGQGSYEQYF; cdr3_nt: TGTGCCAGCACCCTCCAGGGACAGGGCTCCTACGAGCAGTACTTC
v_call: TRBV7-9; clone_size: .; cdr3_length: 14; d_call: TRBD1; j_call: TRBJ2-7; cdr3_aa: CASSFGQGFYEQYF; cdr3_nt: TGTGCCAGCAGTTTTGGACAGGGGTTCTACGAGCAGTACTTC
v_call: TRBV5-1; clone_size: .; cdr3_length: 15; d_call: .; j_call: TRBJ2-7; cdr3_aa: CASSLGGGTSYEQYF; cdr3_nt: TGCGCCAGCAGCTTGGGGGGCGGAACCTCCTACGAGCAGTACTTC
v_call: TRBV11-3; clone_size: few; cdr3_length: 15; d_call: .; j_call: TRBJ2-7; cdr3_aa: CASTLGPGMPTEQYF; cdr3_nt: TGTGCCAGCACCCTGGGCCCCGGGATGCCTACCGAGCAGTACTTC
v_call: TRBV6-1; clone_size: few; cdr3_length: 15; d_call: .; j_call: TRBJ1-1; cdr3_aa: CASSEKKLINTEAFF; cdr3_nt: TGTGCCAGCAGTGAAAAGAAGCTCATTAACACTGAAGCTTTCTTT
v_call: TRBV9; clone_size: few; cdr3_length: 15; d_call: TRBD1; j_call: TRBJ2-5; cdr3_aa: CASSPFGQGKETQYF; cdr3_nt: TGTGCCAGCAGCCCCTTCGGACAGGGTAAAGAGACCCAGTACTTC
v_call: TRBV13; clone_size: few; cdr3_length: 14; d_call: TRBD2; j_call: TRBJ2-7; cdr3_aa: CASGLGTSSYEQYF; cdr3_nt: TGTGCCAGCGGGCTGGGGACTAGCTCATACGAGCAGTACTTC
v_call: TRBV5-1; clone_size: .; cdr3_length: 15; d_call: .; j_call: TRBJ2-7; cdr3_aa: CASSQVVAASYEQYF; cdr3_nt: TGCGCCAGCAGCCAAGTAGTCGCGGCCTCCTACGAGCAGTACTTC
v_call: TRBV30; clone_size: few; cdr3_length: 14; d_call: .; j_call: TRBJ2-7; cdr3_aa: CAWSVGQKDGEQYF; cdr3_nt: TGTGCCTGGAGTGTTGGACAGAAAGATGGCGAGCAGTACTTC
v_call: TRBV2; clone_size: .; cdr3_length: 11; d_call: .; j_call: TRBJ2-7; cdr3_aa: CASTPAYEQYF; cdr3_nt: TGTGCCAGCACACCGGCCTACGAGCAGTACTTC
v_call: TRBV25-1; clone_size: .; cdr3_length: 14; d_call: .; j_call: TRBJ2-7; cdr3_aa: CASSEDGRVYEQYF; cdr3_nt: TGTGCCAGCAGTGAAGACGGCAGGGTGTACGAGCAGTACTTC